This T cell receptor (beta chain) was recovered during a study of cytomegalovirus exposure and HLA in healthy donors. Healthy bone marrow donors made up the donors. Amplification used 60 Vbeta primers and 13 Jbeta primers. Some clones are missing from TCRdb's copy, which holds only in-frame ones; the method was immunoSEQ multiplex PCR. The repertoire holds approximately 100,000 clones, with roughly 76% as singletons. The source material was PBMCs. This TCR was recovered from a woman in her fifties or sixties in good health and CMV-seropositive.

The CDR3 protein is CASSRGDRPSYEQYF. In DNA, the CDR3 is TGTGCCAGCAGCCGGGGGGACAGGCCATCCTACGAGCAGTACTTC. The V and J genes are TRBV7-9 and TRBJ2-7, with D perhaps TRBD1 (8 bases). This CDR3 contains 15 residues. The germline V gene has CDR1 SEHNR and CDR2 FQNEAQ (reference sequence). V gave up 5 bases and J gave up 1 base, with 15 bases separating them.